This T cell receptor (beta chain) appears in the sequencing data of a study of blood T cell repertoires in COVID-19. Background on the study: T cells, B-cell-depleted T cells, or PBMCs provided the cDNA or gDNA that served as material.

V lost 4 bases and J 6 bases, leaving 13 bases between the germline ends. Germline V CDR1 and CDR2: SGHDN, FVKESK. CDR3 length equals 14 residues. This clone was detected a few times. Produced via immunoSEQ multiplex PCR; TCRdb's table is partial and in-frame only. Of roughly 180,000 clones listed, about four fifths are singletons. The chain combines TRBV14 with TRBJ2-1; a possible D gene is TRBD1 (5 bases). Sequenced material: peripheral blood. The origin of this receptor is a human donor in a cohort sampled during active COVID-19. The CDR3 DNA reads as TGTGCCAGCAGCCCTTACCCAGGGCGCAATGAGCAGTTCTTC. The encoded protein is CASSPYPGRNEQFF.